These T cell receptor beta chains were read from a single sample in a study of CDR3 diversity in severe acne. TCRdb re-called the PCR reads with MiXCR, one entry per CDR3 protein. The sample has some 84,000 distinct CDR3 sequences, 45% to 65% seen once. Sequencing was carried out using blood. The receptors shown here come from a male donor in good health, without acne. Both conserved end residues are part of each CDR3. The D gene is left open where the match is weak. Part of the rows lack a size; the others show once, few, many or a class for expanded clones.

d_call	clone_size	v_call	j_call	cdr3_aa	cdr3_nt
-	once	TRBV7-4	TRBJ1-2	CASSRAKHGYTF	TGTGCCAGCAGCAGGGCTAAACACGGCTACACCTTC
-	-	TRBV20-1	TRBJ2-5	CSASNLHEYQETQYF	TGCAGTGCTAGCAATCTCCATGAGTACCAAGAGACCCAGTACTTC
TRBD1	-	TRBV14	TRBJ1-1	CASSGGIGGGSNTEAFF	TGTGCCAGCAGTGGGGGAATAGGGGGCGGCTCGAACACTGAAGCTTTCTTT
-	medium-sized	TRBV2	TRBJ2-5	CASSETERQTRYF	TGTGCCAGCAGTGAAACGGAGCGGCAGACCCGGTACTTC
-	many	TRBV4-2	TRBJ2-7	CASSAWGDGRDEQYF	TGTGCCAGCAGCGCTTGGGGGGACGGTCGGGACGAGCAGTACTTC
-	-	TRBV20-1	TRBJ2-7	CSARDDEREREQYF	TGCAGTGCTAGAGATGATGAACGGGAGCGCGAGCAGTACTTC
TRBD1	-	TRBV29-1	TRBJ2-3	CSAPRQGKADTQYF	TGCAGCGCCCCACGACAGGGGAAGGCAGATACGCAGTATTTT
-	medium-sized	TRBV20-1	TRBJ2-7	CSARQGGTYEQYF	TGCAGTGCTAGACAGGGCGGGACCTACGAGCAGTACTTC
-	-	TRBV25-1	TRBJ1-2	CASSLSEDYGYTF	TGTGCCAGCAGTTTGTCAGAGGACTATGGCTACACCTTC
-	-	TRBV10-2	TRBJ1-1	CASSSTGTGNTEAFF	TGCGCCAGCAGTTCAACCGGGACCGGGAACACTGAAGCTTTCTTT
TRBD2	-	TRBV20-1	TRBJ2-3	CSAKLAGVQYF	TGCAGTGCTAAGCTAGCGGGGGTGCAGTATTTT
TRBD1	-	TRBV11-3	TRBJ2-1	CASSLADRGFYNEQFF	TGTGCCAGCAGCCTAGCCGACAGGGGATTCTACAATGAGCAGTTCTTC
TRBD2	-	TRBV6-6	TRBJ2-2	CASEYGGSNTGELFF	TGTGCCAGCGAATACGGGGGGTCGAACACCGGGGAGCTGTTTTTT
TRBD2	-	TRBV29-1	TRBJ2-5	CGVVTSGRTQETQYF	TGCGGCGTTGTGACTAGCGGGAGGACACAAGAGACCCAGTACTTC